The 20 T cell receptor beta chains presented below share a single source sample, sequenced in a study of glioma-infiltrating T cells after dendritic cell vaccination. Profiled with immunoSEQ multiplex PCR; TCRdb holds only in-frame clones, not every one. Here the sample spans tens of thousands of clones, 82% being singletons. This material consisted of blood, taken before dendritic cell vaccination. These receptors all stem from a human donor with glioblastoma.

This rearrangement joins TRBV5-6 to TRBJ2-2; 10 bases are shared with TRBD1. The CDR3 spans 15 residues. V lost 4 bases and J lost 5; bases outside the gene matches: 5. The V gene's germline CDR1 is SGHDT and CDR2 YYEEEE. CDR3 in amino acids: CASSTPGQGTGELFF. The CDR3 DNA is TGTGCCAGCAGCACACCGGGACAGGGGACCGGGGAGCTGTTTTTT.

The chain has TRBV27 and TRBJ2-6; weak D call: TRBD2 (6 bases). CDR3 length: 15 amino acids. Trimming pared 3 bases from V and 4 bases from J, leaving 10 bases between. Germline CDR1 and CDR2: MNHEY and SMNVEV (reference sequence). CDR3 in amino acids: CASSFGGFGANVLTF. The DNA of the CDR3 is TGTGCCAGCAGTTTTGGGGGGTTCGGGGCCAACGTCCTGACTTTC. Supplemented by reference TRBV27 and TRBJ2-6, the full variable domain reads EAQVTQNPRYLITVTGKKLTVTCSQNMNHEYMSWYRQDPGLGLRQIYYSMNVEVTDKGDVPEGYKVSRKEKRNFPLILESPSPNQTSLYFCASSFGGFGANVLTFGAGSRLTVL.

The chain uses TRBV6-4 and TRBJ2-1; 9 positions agree with TRBD2. The CDR3 is 15 residues long. Germline CDR1 is MRHNA and CDR2 is SNTAGT. Unmatched junction bases numbered 0, after V lost 0 bases and J lost 3 bases. CDR3 nucleotides: TGTGCCAGCAGTGACTCTAGCGGGAGCTACAATGAGCAGTTCTTC. Residues: CASSDSSGSYNEQFF.

The V call is TRBV30, the J call TRBJ2-1; 12 bases match TRBD2. Germline CDR1 GTSNPN, CDR2 SVGIG (reference sequence). This CDR3 spans 14 amino acids. The V and J ends lost 3 bases and 9 bases, in that order; junction bases with no gene match: 6. The CDR3 DNA follows: TGTGCCTGGAGCTTACTAGCGGGAGGTAGTGAGCAGTTCTTC. Translated, it gives CAWSLLAGGSEQFF. Filled out from reference TRBV30 and TRBJ2-1, the complete variable domain reads SQTIHQWPATLVQPVGSPLSLECTVEGTSNPNLYWYRQAAGRGLQLLFYSVGIGQISSEVPQNLSASRPQDRQFILSSKKLLLSDSGFYLCAWSLLAGGSEQFFGPGTRLTVL.

This clone showed up just once. The rearrangement joins TRBV7-6 to TRBJ2-7; TRBD1 matches at 9 bases. The CDR3 extends over 16 amino acids. Germline CDR1 is SGHVS and CDR2 is FNYEAQ. V shed 1 base, J shed 3 bases, and the junction held 7 bases outside the gene matches. The CDR3 region is CASSLGTGDVVYEQYF. In nucleotides, the CDR3 is TGTGCCAGCAGCTTAGGGACAGGGGACGTAGTCTACGAGCAGTACTTC.

In DNA form, the CDR3 reads TGCGCCAGCAGCTTGGCCGGGGATAGCAATCAGCCCCAGCATTTT. This encodes CASSLAGDSNQPQHF. The genes are TRBV5-1 and TRBJ1-5; no firm D call. The CDR3 totals 15 residues. Per the germline V gene, CDR1 is SGHRS and CDR2 is YFSETQ. Trimming shortened V by 0 bases and J by 0 bases, and 7 bases separated the two germline ends.

V and J are TRBV7-9 and TRBJ2-5, with 7 positions matching TRBD2. The CDR3 loop spans 14 amino acids. The V gene's germline CDR1 is SEHNR and CDR2 FQNEAQ (reference sequence). V lost 5 bases and J lost 4; bases outside the gene matches: 7. CDR3 DNA: TGTGCCAGCAGCCCAGGACTAGGCTCAGAGACCCAGTACTTC. Its protein is CASSPGLGSETQYF.

About this clone itself: Other DNA sequences in the sample encode the same CDR3. The genes are TRBV20-1 and TRBJ1-2; D unclear. Looked up from germline, CDR1 is DFQATT and CDR2 is SNEGSKA (reference sequence). Trimming cost V 3 bases and J 3 bases, with 5 bases left between them. The length of the CDR3 is 11 residues. Written as DNA, the CDR3 is TGCAGTGCTAGGGCCGACTATGGCTACACCTTC. Its translation: CSARADYGYTF.

This clone was seen a handful of times. This chain joins TRBV11-2 and TRBJ1-2; possibly TRBD1 for D (5 bases). Trimming shortened V by 1 base and J by 6 bases, and 15 bases separated the two germline ends. The length of the CDR3 is 15 residues. Germline-derived CDR1 and CDR2 are SGHAT and FQNNGV. DNA of the CDR3: TGTGCCAGCAGCTTAGCCCCCGGTGGGGGGGATGGCTACACCTTC. Amino acids: CASSLAPGGGDGYTF. Variable domain in full (rest from reference TRBV11-2 and TRBJ1-2): EAGVAQSPRYKIIEKRQSVAFWCNPISGHATLYWYQQILGQGPKLLIQFQNNGVVDDSQLPKDRFSAERLKGVDSTLKIQPAKLEDSAVYLCASSLAPGGGDGYTFGSGTRLTVV.

The CDR3 DNA reads as TGTGCCAGCAGGGGGCAGCTCTCCTACGAGCAGTACGTC. The encoded protein is CASRGQLSYEQYV. This chain links TRBV6-1 with TRBJ2-7; possible D gene TRBD1, 5 bases. Germline assignment: CDR1 MNHNS and CDR2 SASEGT. Between the trimmed V and J ends, which lost 6 bases and 0 bases, there was a span of 9 bases. There are 13 residues in the CDR3.

The rearrangement links TRBV27 to TRBJ1-5, with 7 bases lining up with TRBD1. Per the germline V gene, CDR1 is MNHEY and CDR2 is SMNVEV (reference sequence). The trim removed 2 bases at V and 6 bases at J, leaving 4 bases unmatched. The CDR3 is 14 amino acids. The CDR3 reads CASSLRAGGQPQHF. Written as DNA, the CDR3 is TGTGCCAGCAGTTTAAGGGCAGGGGGTCAGCCCCAGCATTTT.

This rearrangement joins TRBV27 to TRBJ1-2; TRBD1 is a possible D gene (5 bases). Deletions cut 3 bases from V and 5 bases from J, with 16 bases between. The CDR3 has 15 residues. Looked up from germline, CDR1 is MNHEY and CDR2 is SMNVEV (reference sequence). As DNA, the CDR3 is TGTGCCAGCAGTTTGGAGCCAGGGCCCTCATATGGCTACACCTTC. Encoded protein: CASSLEPGPSYGYTF.

The chain is built from TRBV6-5 and TRBJ2-5; 10 positions match TRBD1. J gave up 7 bases and V 4 bases, and 6 bases lay outside the gene matches. This CDR3 contains 14 residues. The V gene's germline CDR1 is MNHEY and CDR2 SVGAGI. The CDR3 sequence: CASSSGTGVATQYF. The CDR3 DNA reads as TGTGCCAGCAGTTCCGGGACAGGGGTCGCGACCCAGTACTTC.

This chain uses TRBV6-5 with TRBJ1-5; 7 nucleotides align to TRBD1. V lost 4 bases and J lost 0; bases outside the gene matches: 6. Germline V lookup: CDR1 MNHEY, CDR2 SVGAGI. This CDR3 has 16 amino acids. The CDR3 is CASSSTTGNSNQPQHF. The CDR3 nucleotides are TGTGCCAGCAGTTCCACGACAGGGAATAGCAATCAGCCCCAGCATTTT.

This chain links TRBV7-8 with TRBJ2-5; 7 nucleotides agree with TRBD2. The junction had 8 bases not matched to a gene; V was cut back by 3 bases and J by 4 bases. This CDR3 has 15 amino acids. Germline values: CDR1 SGHVS, CDR2 FQNEAQ. DNA for the CDR3: TGTGCCAGCAGCTTGGCGTTGGGAGGGTTAGAGACCCAGTACTTC. This sequence encodes CASSLALGGLETQYF. Drawing the rest from reference TRBV7-8 and TRBJ2-5, the complete variable domain is GAGVSQSPRYKVAKRGQDVALRCDPISGHVSLFWYQQALGQGPEFLTYFQNEAQLDKSGLPSDRFFAERPEGSVSTLKIQRTQQEDSAVYLCASSLALGGLETQYFGPGTRLLVL.

The chain recombines TRBV11-2 with TRBJ1-3; D gene uncertain. The CDR3 is made up of 15 amino acids. The germline V gene has CDR1 SGHAT and CDR2 FQNNGV. V was cut by 5 bases and J by 2 bases, with 13 bases left in between. CDR3 protein: CASSIRDLAGNTIYF. The CDR3 DNA is TGTGCCAGCAGCATTAGAGACTTAGCTGGAAACACCATATATTTT.

This rearrangement joins TRBV19 to TRBJ2-7; a weak D match, TRBD2 (6 bases). Deletions cut 6 bases from V and 4 bases from J, with 25 bases between. Germline V lookup: CDR1 LNHDA, CDR2 SQIVND (reference sequence). The CDR3 runs to 17 residues. The CDR3 is CASSLLTGTWDFYEQYF. CDR3 in DNA: TGTGCCAGTAGCCTTCTTACCGGGACTTGGGATTTTTACGAGCAGTACTTC.

The chain carries TRBV7-2 and TRBJ1-1; D is unclear. V lost 5 bases, J lost 5 bases, and 18 bases lay in between. Per germline, CDR1 SGHTA and CDR2 FQGNSA. This CDR3 contains 15 residues. CDR3 residues: CASSPRSRDGTEAFF. CDR3 sequence (DNA): TGTGCCAGCAGCCCCCGCTCCCGGGATGGAACTGAAGCTTTCTTT.

The chain employs TRBV27 and TRBJ2-3; the match to TRBD2 covers 10 bases. The ends lost 4 bases at V and 2 bases at J; junction bases unmatched: 6. CDR1 and CDR2 from the germline V gene are MNHEY and SMNVEV (reference sequence). CDR3 length: 16 amino acids. DNA of the CDR3: TGTGCCAGCAGTTCTCAGCGGGAGGGATACACAGATACGCAGTATTTT. This translates into CASSSQREGYTDTQYF.

CDR3 protein: CASGTGGAGTEAFF. CDR3 sequence (DNA): TGCGCCAGCGGGACAGGGGGCGCGGGCACTGAAGCTTTCTTT. The chain carries TRBV5-1 and TRBJ1-1, with 12 bases fitting TRBD1. The CDR3 extends over 14 amino acids. Trimming at V came to 7 bases and at J to 4 bases, leaving 5 bases not matched to a gene. The germline V gene encodes CDR1 SGHRS and CDR2 YFSETQ. The variable domain in full, with the rest retrieved from reference TRBV5-1 and TRBJ1-1, is KAGVTQTPRYLIKTRGQQVTLSCSPISGHRSVSWYQQTPGQGLQFLFEYFSETQRNKGNFPGRFSGRQFSNSRSEMNVSTLELGDSALYLCASGTGGAGTEAFFGQGTRLTVV.